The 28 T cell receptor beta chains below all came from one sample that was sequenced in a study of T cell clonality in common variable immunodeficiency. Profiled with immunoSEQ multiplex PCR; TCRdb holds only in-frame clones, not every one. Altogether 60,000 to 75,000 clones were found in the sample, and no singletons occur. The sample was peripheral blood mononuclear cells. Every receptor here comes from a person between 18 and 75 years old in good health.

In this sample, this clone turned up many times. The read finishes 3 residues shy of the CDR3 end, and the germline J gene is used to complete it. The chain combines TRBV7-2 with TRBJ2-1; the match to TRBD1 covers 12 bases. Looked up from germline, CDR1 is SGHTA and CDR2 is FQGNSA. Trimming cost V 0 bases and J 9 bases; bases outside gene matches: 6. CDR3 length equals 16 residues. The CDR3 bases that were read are TGTGCCAGCAGCTTAGCACCGGGACAGGGGGCGCGTGAG. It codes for CASSLAPGQGARE. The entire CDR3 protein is CASSLAPGQGAREQFF.

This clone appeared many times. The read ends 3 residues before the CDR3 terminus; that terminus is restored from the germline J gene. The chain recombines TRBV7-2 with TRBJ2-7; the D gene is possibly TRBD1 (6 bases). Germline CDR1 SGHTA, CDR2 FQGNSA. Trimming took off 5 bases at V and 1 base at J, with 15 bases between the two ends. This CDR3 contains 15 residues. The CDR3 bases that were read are TGTGCCAGCAGCGGGTCCGGGACAAGGTCCTACGAG. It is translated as CASSGSGTRSYE. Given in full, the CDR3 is CASSGSGTRSYEQYF.

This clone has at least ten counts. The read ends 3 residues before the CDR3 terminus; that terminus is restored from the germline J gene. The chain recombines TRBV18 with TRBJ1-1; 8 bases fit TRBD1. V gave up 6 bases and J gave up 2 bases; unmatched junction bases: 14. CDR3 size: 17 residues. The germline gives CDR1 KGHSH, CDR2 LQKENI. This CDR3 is CASSSIQGAKKNTEAFF. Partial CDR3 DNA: TGTGCCAGCTCGTCTATCCAGGGGGCGAAGAAAAACACTGAA.

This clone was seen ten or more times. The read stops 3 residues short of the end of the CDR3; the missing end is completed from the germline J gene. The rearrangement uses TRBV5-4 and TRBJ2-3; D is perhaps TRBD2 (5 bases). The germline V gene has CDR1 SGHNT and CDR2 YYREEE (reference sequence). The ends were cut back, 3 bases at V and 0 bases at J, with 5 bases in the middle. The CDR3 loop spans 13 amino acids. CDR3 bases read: TGTGCCAGCAGCTGGACTAGCACAGATACG. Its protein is CASSWTSTDT. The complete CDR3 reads CASSWTSTDTQYF.

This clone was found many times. The covered CDR3 bases are TGCAGCGTCCACGACAGTGGGGGGGGC. Translated: CSVHDSGGG. The entire CDR3 reads CSVHDSGGGYTF. The chain carries TRBV29-1 and TRBJ1-2; maybe TRBD1 (5 bases). The read gets to within 3 residues of the CDR3 end, and the germline J gene fills in the rest. CDR1 is SQVTM and CDR2 is ANQGSEA in the germline V gene. CDR3 length equals 12 residues.

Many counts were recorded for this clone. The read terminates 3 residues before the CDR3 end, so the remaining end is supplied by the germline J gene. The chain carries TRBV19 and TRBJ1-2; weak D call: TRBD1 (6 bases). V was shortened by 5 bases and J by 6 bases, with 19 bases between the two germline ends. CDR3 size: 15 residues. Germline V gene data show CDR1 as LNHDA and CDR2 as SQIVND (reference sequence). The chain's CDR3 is CASSPSNRDRDGYTF. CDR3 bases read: TGTGCCAGTAGTCCCAGTAACAGGGATCGGGATGGC.

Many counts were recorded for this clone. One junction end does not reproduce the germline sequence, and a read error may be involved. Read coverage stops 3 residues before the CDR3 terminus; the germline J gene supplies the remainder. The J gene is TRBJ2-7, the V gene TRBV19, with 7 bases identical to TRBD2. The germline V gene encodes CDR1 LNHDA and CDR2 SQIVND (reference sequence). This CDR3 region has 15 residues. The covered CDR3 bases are TGTGCCAGCAGTAGAGAGTGGGGGGGTTCCTACGAG. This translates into CASSREWGGSYE. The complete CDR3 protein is CASSREWGGSYEQYF.

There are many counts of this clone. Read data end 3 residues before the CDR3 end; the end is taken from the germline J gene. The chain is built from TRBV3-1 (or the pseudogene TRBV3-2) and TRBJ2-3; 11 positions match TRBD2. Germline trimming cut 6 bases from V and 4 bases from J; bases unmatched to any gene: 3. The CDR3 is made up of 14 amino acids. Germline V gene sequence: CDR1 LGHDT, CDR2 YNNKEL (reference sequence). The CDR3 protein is CASRLAGVPDTQYF. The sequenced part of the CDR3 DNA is TGTGCCAGCAGACTAGCGGGAGTCCCAGATACG.

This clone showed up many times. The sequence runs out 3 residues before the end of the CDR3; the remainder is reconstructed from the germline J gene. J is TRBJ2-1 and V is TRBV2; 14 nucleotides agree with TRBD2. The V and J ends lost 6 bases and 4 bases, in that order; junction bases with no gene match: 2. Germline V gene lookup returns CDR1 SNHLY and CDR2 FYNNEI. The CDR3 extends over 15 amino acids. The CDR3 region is CASRGTSGSYNEQFF. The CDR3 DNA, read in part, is TGTGCCAGCAGGGGGACTAGCGGGAGTTACAATGAG. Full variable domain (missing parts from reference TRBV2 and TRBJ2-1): EPEVTQTPSHQVTQMGQEVILRCVPISNHLYFYWYRQILGQKVEFLVSFYNNEISEKSEIFDDQFSVERPDGSNFTLKIRSTKLEDSAMYFCASRGTSGSYNEQFFGPGTRLTVL.

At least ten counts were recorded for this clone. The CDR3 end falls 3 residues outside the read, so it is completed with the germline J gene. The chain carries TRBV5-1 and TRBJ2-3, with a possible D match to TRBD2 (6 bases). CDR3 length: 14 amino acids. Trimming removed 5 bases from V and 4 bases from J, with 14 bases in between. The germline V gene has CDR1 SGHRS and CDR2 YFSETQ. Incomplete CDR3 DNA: TGCGCCAGCAGGGGCGGGGATGAGTCAGATACG. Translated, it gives CASRGGDESDT. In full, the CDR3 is CASRGGDESDTQYF.

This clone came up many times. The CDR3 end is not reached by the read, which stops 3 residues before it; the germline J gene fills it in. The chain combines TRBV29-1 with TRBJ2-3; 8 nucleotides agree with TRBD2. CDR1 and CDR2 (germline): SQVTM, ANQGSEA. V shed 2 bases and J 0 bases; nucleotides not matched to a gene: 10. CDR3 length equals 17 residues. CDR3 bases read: TGCAGCGTTGAAATGTGGCGGGAGGCCTCTAGCACAGATACG. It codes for CSVEMWREASSTDT. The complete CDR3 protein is CSVEMWREASSTDTQYF.

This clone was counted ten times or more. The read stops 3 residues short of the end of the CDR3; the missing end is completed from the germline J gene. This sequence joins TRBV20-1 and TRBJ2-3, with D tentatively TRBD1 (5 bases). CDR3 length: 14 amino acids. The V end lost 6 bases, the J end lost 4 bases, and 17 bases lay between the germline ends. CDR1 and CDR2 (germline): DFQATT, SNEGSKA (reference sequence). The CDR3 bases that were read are TGCAGTGCCCCGGTGGGGCTAGACGCAGATACG. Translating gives CSAPVGLDADT. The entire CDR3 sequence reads CSAPVGLDADTQYF.

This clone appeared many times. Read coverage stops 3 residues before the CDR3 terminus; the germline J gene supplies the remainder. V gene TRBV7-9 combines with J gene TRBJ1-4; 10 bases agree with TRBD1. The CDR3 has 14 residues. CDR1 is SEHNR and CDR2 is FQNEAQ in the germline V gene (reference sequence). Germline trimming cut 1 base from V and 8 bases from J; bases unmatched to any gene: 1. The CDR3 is CASSLGQGAEKLFF. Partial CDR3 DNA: TGTGCCAGCAGCTTAGGACAGGGGGCGGAAAAA.

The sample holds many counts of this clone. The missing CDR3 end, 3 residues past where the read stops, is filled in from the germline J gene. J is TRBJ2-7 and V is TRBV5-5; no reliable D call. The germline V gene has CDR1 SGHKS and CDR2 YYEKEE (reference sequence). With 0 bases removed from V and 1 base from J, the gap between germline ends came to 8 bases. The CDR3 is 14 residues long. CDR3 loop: CASSLAYRSYEQYF. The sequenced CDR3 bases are TGTGCCAGCAGCTTGGCCTACAGATCCTACGAG.

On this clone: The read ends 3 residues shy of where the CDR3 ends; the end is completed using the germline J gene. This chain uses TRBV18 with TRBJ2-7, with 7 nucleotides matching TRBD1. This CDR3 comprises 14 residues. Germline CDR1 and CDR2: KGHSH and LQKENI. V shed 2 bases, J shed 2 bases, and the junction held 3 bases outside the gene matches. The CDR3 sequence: CASSPRQGTYEQYF. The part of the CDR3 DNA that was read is TGTGCCAGCTCACCAAGACAGGGTACCTACGAG.

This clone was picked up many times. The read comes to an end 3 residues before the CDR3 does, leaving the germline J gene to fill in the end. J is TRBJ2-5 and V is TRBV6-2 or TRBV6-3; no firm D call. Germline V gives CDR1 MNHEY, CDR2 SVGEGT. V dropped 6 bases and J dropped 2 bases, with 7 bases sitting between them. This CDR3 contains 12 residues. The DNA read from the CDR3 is TGTGCCAGCAGGGCAGAACAAGAGACC. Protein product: CASRAEQET. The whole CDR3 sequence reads CASRAEQETQYF.

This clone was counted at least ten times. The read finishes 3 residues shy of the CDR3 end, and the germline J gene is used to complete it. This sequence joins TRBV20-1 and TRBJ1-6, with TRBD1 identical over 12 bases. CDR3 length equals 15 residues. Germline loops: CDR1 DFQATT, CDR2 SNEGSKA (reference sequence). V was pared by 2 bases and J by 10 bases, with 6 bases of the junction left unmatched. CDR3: CSARRDRGLQSPLHF. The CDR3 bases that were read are TGCAGTGCTAGAAGGGACAGGGGGCTCCAGTCACCC.

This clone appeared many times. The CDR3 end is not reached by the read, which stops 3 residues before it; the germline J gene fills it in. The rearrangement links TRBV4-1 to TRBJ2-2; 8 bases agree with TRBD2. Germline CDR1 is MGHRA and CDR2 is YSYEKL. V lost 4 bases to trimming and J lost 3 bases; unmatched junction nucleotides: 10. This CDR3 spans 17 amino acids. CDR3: CASSRVFSGTDTGELFF. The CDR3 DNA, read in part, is TGCGCCAGCAGCCGAGTTTTTAGCGGGACTGACACCGGGGAG.

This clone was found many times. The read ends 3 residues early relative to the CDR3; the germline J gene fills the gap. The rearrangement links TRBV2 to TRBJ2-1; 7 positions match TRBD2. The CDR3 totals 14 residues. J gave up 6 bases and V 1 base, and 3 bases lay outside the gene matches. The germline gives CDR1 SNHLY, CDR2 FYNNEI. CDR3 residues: CASSEVTGGNEQFF. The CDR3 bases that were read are TGTGCCAGCAGTGAAGTGACGGGGGGCAATGAG.

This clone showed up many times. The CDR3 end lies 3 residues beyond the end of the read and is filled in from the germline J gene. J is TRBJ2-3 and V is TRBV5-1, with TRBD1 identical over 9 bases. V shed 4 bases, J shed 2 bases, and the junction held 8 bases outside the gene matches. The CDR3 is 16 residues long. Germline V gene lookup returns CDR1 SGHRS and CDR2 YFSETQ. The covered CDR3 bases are TGCGCCAGCAGCCCCCCCCGGGACAGGGCCACAGATACG. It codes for CASSPPRDRATDT. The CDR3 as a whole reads CASSPPRDRATDTQYF.

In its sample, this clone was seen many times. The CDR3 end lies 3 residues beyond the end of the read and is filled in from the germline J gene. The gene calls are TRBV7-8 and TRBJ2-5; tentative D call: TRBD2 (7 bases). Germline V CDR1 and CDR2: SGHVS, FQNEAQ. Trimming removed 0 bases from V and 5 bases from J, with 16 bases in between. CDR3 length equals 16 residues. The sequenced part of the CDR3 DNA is TGTGCCAGCAGCTTAGCGTCTCTCAGGGGAGGGGAGACC. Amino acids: CASSLASLRGGET. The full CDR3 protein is CASSLASLRGGETQYF.

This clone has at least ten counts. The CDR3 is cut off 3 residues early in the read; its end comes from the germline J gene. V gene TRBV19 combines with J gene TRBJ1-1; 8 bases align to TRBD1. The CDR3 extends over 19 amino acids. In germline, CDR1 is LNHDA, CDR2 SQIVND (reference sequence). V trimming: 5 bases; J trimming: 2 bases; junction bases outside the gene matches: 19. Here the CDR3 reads CASSPGTGALFKGNTEAFF. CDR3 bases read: TGTGCCAGTAGTCCCGGGACAGGAGCCCTGTTTAAGGGAAACACTGAA.

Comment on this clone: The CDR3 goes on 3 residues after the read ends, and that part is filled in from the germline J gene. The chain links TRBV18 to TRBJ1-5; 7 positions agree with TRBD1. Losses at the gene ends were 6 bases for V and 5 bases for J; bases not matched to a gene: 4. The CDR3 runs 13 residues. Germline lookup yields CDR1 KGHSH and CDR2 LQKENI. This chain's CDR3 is CASSIDRDQPQHF. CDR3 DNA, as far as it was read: TGTGCCAGCTCTATAGACAGGGATCAGCCC.

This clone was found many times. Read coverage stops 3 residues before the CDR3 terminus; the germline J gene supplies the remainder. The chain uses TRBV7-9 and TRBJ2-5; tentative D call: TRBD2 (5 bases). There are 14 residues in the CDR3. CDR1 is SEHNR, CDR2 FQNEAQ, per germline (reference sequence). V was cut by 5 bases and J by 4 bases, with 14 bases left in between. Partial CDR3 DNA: TGTGCCAGCAGCCCTGAAGGACTGTCAGAGACC. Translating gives CASSPEGLSET. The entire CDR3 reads CASSPEGLSETQYF. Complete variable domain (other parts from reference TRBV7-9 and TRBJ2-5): DTGVSQNPRHKITKRGQNVTFRCDPISEHNRLYWYRQTLGQGPEFLTYFQNEAQLEKSRLLSDRFSAERPKGSFSTLEIQRTEQGDSAMYLCASSPEGLSETQYFGPGTRLLVL.

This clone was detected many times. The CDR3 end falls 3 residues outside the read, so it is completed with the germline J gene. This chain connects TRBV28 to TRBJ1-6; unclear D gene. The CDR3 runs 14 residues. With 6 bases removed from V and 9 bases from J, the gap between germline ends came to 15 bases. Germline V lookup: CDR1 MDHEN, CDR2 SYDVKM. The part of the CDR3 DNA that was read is TGTGCCAGCAGCCCTGGTCAGAAGGGTTCACCC. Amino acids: CASSPGQKGSP. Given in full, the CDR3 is CASSPGQKGSPLHF.

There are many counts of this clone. The CDR3 sequence is CASSLTRTGEYGYTF. CDR3 DNA, as far as it was read: TGTGCCAGCAGCTTGACCAGGACAGGGGAGTATGGC. The chain carries TRBV7-6 and TRBJ1-2; 9 nucleotides agree with TRBD1. The read terminates 3 residues before the CDR3 end, so the remaining end is supplied by the germline J gene. Germline assignment: CDR1 SGHVS and CDR2 FNYEAQ. This CDR3 has 15 amino acids. The trim removed 3 bases at V and 5 bases at J, leaving 7 bases unmatched.

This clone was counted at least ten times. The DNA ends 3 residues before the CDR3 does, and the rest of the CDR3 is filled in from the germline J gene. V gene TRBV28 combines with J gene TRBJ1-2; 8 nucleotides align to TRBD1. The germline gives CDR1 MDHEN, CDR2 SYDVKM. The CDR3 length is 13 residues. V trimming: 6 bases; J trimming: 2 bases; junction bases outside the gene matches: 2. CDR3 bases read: TGTGCCAGCAGGGGACAGGTCAACTATGGC. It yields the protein CASRGQVNYG. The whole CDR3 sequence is CASRGQVNYGYTF.

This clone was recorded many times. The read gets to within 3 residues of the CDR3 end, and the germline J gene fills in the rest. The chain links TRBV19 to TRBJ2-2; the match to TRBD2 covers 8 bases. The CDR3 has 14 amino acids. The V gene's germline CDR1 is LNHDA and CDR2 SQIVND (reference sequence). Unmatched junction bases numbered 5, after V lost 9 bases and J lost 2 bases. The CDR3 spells CASSVAGNTGELFF. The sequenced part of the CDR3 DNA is TGTGCCAGCTCTGTAGCGGGAAACACCGGGGAG.